This T cell receptor beta chain was documented in a study of T cell repertoires in cytomegalovirus infection. TCRdb recomputed calls from the reads with MiXCR, one row per CDR3 protein. The table shows some 150,000 distinct CDR3 sequences, with about a quarter occurring only once. This CDR3 is built from 13 residues. Germline V gene lookup returns CDR1 SNHLY and CDR2 FYNNEI. V shed 3 bases and J shed 2 bases, with 6 bases lying between them. Sequences were obtained from PBMCs. The sequence came from a human donor in good health (CMV status not recorded). Some clones in this sample may be carry-over from other donors' samples. The V and J genes are TRBV2 and TRBJ2-3; D gene uncertain. The CDR3 sequence is CASSDLDTDTQYF. CDR3 coding DNA: TGTGCCAGCAGTGACCTAGACACAGATACGCAGTATTTT. Drawing the rest from reference TRBV2 and TRBJ2-3, the complete variable domain is EPEVTQTPSHQVTQMGQEVILRCVPISNHLYFYWYRQILGQKVEFLVSFYNNEISEKSEIFDDQFSVERPDGSNFTLKIRSTKLEDSAMYFCASSDLDTDTQYFGPGTRLTVL.